The clone carrying this TCR beta chain appeared a few times. The source of the sample is a study of regulatory T cells in long-lasting Graves disease. Time point noted: persistent/refractory GD, antithyroid drugs over 5 years with positive TRAb. Extracted PBMC RNA gave rise to the TCR library. Trimming at V came to 8 bases and at J to 1 base, leaving 7 bases not matched to a gene. Germline CDR1 and CDR2: MNHNS and SASEGT. CDR3 length equals 14 residues. In building TCR beta libraries, iRepertoire HTBI primers were used together with Arm-PCR of CDR3 regions. TCRdb re-derived calls from the multiplex PCR reads in MiXCR, one entry per CDR3 protein. This table holds roughly 450,000 distinct CDR3 sequences, 23% found once.

The TCR originated in a female donor with Graves disease. This rearrangement joins TRBV6-1 to TRBJ2-7; 8 bases match TRBD2. The material was peripheral blood mononuclear cells (PBMCs), obtained when the disease was refractory, from a patient treated with antithyroid drugs. The CDR3 here is CASHHTSGSYEQYF. The CDR3 DNA reads TGTGCCAGCCACCATACTAGCGGATCCTACGAGCAGTACTTC.